These T cell receptor beta chains were read from a single sample in a study of T cell responses to AZD1222 COVID-19 vaccine. The table came from immunoSEQ multiplex PCR; TCRdb's copy has only in-frame clones and leaves some out. The table has around 140,000 clones, 80% to 90% seen once. The sample was peripheral blood, taken on day 0 of AZD1222 vaccination. The receptors shown here come from an adult in good health. The conserved cysteine and the conserved F or W are not part of the CDR3 here. Fields, in order: V gene, clone size, J gene, CDR3 protein. The size field is filled for only some rows; it gives once, few, many or a size class.

V gene: TRBV12-3/TRBV12-4
clone size: .
J gene: TRBJ2-5
CDR3 protein: ASSSTSQETQY

V gene: TRBV6-5
clone size: .
J gene: TRBJ2-3
CDR3 protein: AVADRANPTDTQY

V gene: TRBV21-1
clone size: .
J gene: TRBJ2-7
CDR3 protein: ASSEDMWRYEQY

V gene: TRBV4-1
clone size: few
J gene: TRBJ1-1
CDR3 protein: ASSQDYPQGRDF

V gene: TRBV24-1
clone size: .
J gene: TRBJ2-2
CDR3 protein: ATSDPMTVNTGELF

V gene: TRBV5-1
clone size: .
J gene: TRBJ1-4
CDR3 protein: ASSLVGWTNEKLF

V gene: TRBV7-8
clone size: .
J gene: TRBJ2-5
CDR3 protein: ASSFHRVGETQY

V gene: TRBV6-5
clone size: .
J gene: TRBJ1-3
CDR3 protein: ASSLGKIDTIY

V gene: TRBV5-8
clone size: .
J gene: TRBJ2-3
CDR3 protein: ASSFGTGNTDTQY

V gene: TRBV11-2
clone size: .
J gene: TRBJ1-6
CDR3 protein: ASSLLVGDRGSPLH

V gene: TRBV18
clone size: .
J gene: TRBJ1-5
CDR3 protein: ASSPGTSNQPQH

V gene: TRBV7-8
clone size: .
J gene: TRBJ1-4
CDR3 protein: ASSSQGAPGEKLF

V gene: TRBV7-6
clone size: .
J gene: TRBJ1-2
CDR3 protein: ASSLNTDYGYT

V gene: TRBV15
clone size: .
J gene: TRBJ1-6
CDR3 protein: ATSRDKDTLH

V gene: TRBV9
clone size: few
J gene: TRBJ2-6
CDR3 protein: ASSGGGHFSGANVLT

V gene: TRBV12-3/TRBV12-4
clone size: .
J gene: TRBJ1-3
CDR3 protein: ASSLGGNTIY

V gene: TRBV30
clone size: .
J gene: TRBJ2-2
CDR3 protein: AWSVDEANTGELF

V gene: TRBV5-1
clone size: .
J gene: TRBJ2-1
CDR3 protein: ASSLVAGDPPF

V gene: TRBV5-4
clone size: .
J gene: TRBJ2-7
CDR3 protein: ASSLGGAGSSYEQY

V gene: TRBV19
clone size: .
J gene: TRBJ2-1
CDR3 protein: ASSMISDDLSRNEQF

V gene: TRBV28
clone size: .
J gene: TRBJ2-6
CDR3 protein: ASSFLSGANVLT

V gene: TRBV6-5
clone size: .
J gene: TRBJ1-6
CDR3 protein: ASSQTEYNSPLH

V gene: TRBV5-4
clone size: few
J gene: TRBJ2-1
CDR3 protein: ASSFGGRDGF

V gene: TRBV19
clone size: .
J gene: TRBJ2-7
CDR3 protein: ASSHRLAEGQY

V gene: TRBV11-2
clone size: .
J gene: TRBJ2-7
CDR3 protein: ASSAPQGHYEQY

V gene: TRBV6-1
clone size: .
J gene: TRBJ1-1
CDR3 protein: ASSEGLVLSGTEAF

V gene: TRBV4-1
clone size: .
J gene: TRBJ1-6
CDR3 protein: ASSQRGSGEGSPLH

V gene: TRBV30
clone size: .
J gene: TRBJ1-6
CDR3 protein: AWSILGGEENSPLH